The T cell receptor beta chain under discussion was sequenced for a study of shared T cell receptors in the human thymus. This clone was detected a few times. V was clipped by 4 bases and J by 5 bases, with 15 bases between them. The CDR3 is 15 residues long. Germline V gene sequence: CDR1 LGHNA, CDR2 YSLEER. Assay: immunoSEQ multiplex PCR; the TCRdb copy retains only in-frame clones and omits some. The sample consists of about 710,000 clones, approximately 87% of them appearing once. The same specimen was also included in a second study, on human thymus T cells.

Material for sequencing was thymocytes. The receptor's source is a boy under two years old with a congenital heart defect. The chain employs TRBV4-3 and TRBJ2-1, with TRBD2 as a possible D gene (7 bases). The CDR3 DNA reads TGCGCCAGCAGCCCCGGGGGCGGGAGAAACAATGAGCAGTTCTTC. This gives the protein CASSPGGGRNNEQFF.